This entry features one TCR beta chain sequence. Its antigen remains unknown. This sample was included in a study of graft-versus-host responses after intestinal transplantation. For the study at large: The whole recipient group had anti-thymocyte globulin induction followed by tacrolimus and steroids for approximately three years.

General study results and limits: The study associated peak circulating GvH clone levels with early post-transplant HvG declines. Allografts of one patient group, those with graft-donor T cell macrochimerism, had high graft-versus-host to host-versus-graft clonal ratios.

Repertoires were generated with immunoSEQ multiplex PCR, while TCRdb's copy carries only in-frame clones and drops some. Of tens of thousands of clones listed, roughly 94% are singletons. The junction had 4 bases not matched to a gene; V was cut back by 0 bases and J by 2 bases. The length of the CDR3 is 15 residues. Germline CDR1 and CDR2: MNHEY and SVGAGI. This chain uses TRBV6-5 with TRBJ2-7; 7 positions match TRBD1. The sequence was obtained from a human patient who received an intestinal transplant, so some T cells may come from the graft donor. Here the sequenced sample was PBMCs, taken 156 days after intestinal transplant. Here the CDR3 DNA reads TGTGCCAGCAGTTACTCAGACAGGGACGCCTACGAGCAGTACTTC. Translation gives CASSYSDRDAYEQYF.